This T cell receptor (beta chain) was recovered during a study of PD-1 blockade in classical Hodgkin lymphoma. Brentuximab vedotin exposure varied among the patients, all of whom had relapsed after autologous stem cell transplantation. Method: immunoSEQ multiplex PCR; TCRdb's copy keeps in-frame clones and lacks some. The sample has about 15,000 clones; 80% to 85% are singletons. Trimming at V came to 3 bases and at J to 1 base, leaving 11 bases not matched to a gene. This CDR3 spans 16 amino acids. CDR1 and CDR2 (germline): GTSNPN, SVGIG (reference sequence). The sample in question was peripheral blood mononuclear cells (PBMCs), obtained at baseline. The rearrangement links TRBV30 to TRBJ1-1; TRBD1 aligns across 7 bases. This receptor was obtained from a human donor with classical Hodgkin lymphoma. CDR3 residues: CAWSGAEGGQNTEAFF. CDR3 sequence (DNA): TGTGCCTGGAGCGGCGCGGAAGGGGGCCAGAACACTGAAGCTTTCTTT.